This T cell receptor beta chain appears in the sequencing data of a study of blood T cells in healthy people across ages (dated by TCRdb to the mid-2010s). About the full investigation: In model experiments, template switching captured roughly one uniquely barcoded TCR beta cDNA molecule for every two T cells. For two donors (one aged 18 to 29 and one aged 80 or older), the study analyzed two additional independent replicas of 1 million unique cDNA reads from the same blood draw. The donors were divided into four age groups: young (average approximately 17 years), middle-aged (about 39), aged (approximately 62) and long-lived (about 84). The study measured age-related changes in TCR beta repertoire diversity using deep sequencing normalized with unique cDNA molecular identifiers. Donors of different ages were randomly distributed across sequencing lanes to avoid experimental bias. What the work shows at the level of the full study, not this receptor alone: Since profiling was done on bulk unsorted PBMCs, naive and antigen-experienced compartments could not be conclusively compared. Observed TCR beta diversity per million T cells fell roughly linearly with age, and a significant reduction was already apparent by age around 44. Compared with the aged group, more naive CD4+ T cells, fewer expanded clones and increased TCR diversity were shown by the long-lived group, suggesting age selection. Observed TCR beta diversity correlated strongly with the percentage of naive T cells measured by flow cytometry. Estimates of total diversity based on one million sequenced T cells were regarded as lower bounds and as underestimates. Because donor CMV infection status was unknown, age-related changes in expanded clonotypes were potentially confounded.

This clonotype was seen at least ten times. Its cognate antigen has yet to be identified. One base away there is no much larger clone; base qualities are not given. Donors were 35 to 40 systemically healthy Caucasian individuals from Russia aged roughly 6 to 100 years. Each donor gave ten milliliters of peripheral blood, collected into EDTA-treated Vacutainer tubes. Ficoll-Paque density-gradient centrifugation was used to isolate PBMCs, with at least 7 million per sample. Total RNA, at least 6 micrograms per sample, was extracted from PBMCs with Trizol reagent. The percentages of naive CD45RAhigh/CD27high T cells were determined by flow cytometry on a PBMC aliquot from every donor. From a lookup of the germline V gene, CDR1 and CDR2 are MGHRA and YSYEKL. V is reduced by 0 bases and J by 6 bases, leaving a spacing of 9 bases between them. Counted from cysteine to phenylalanine, this CDR3 has 14 amino acids. Here the CDR3 DNA is all that survives: 42 bases in frame from base 1.

Preparation of the library involved 5' RACE. The sequencing machine was an Illumina HiSeq 2500. A second PCR of roughly 6 to 11 cycles was run with a J-beta primer mix and a sample-barcoded 5' primer. A unique molecular identifier was introduced onto each TCR beta cDNA molecule by a template-switch 5' adaptor carrying 12 random nucleotides. Each sample yielded at least 3 million CDR3-containing paired-end reads. All of the RNA was converted into first-strand cDNA using the Mint cDNA synthesis kit, with a TRBC-specific oligonucleotide serving as the primer. All cDNA was treated with uracil-DNA glycosylase and then went through a first 18-cycle PCR with the universal primers M1SS and BC2_uni_R. In the original analysis: For normalization, 1 million high-quality reads, each with a distinct molecular identifier, were randomly selected from each sample. Reads sharing molecular identifiers were discarded rather than binned into consensus sequences. MiTCR, with a Q25 quality threshold and the strictest error-elimination algorithm, was used for CDR3 identification, clonotype clustering and error correction. A nonparametric unseen species model using Euler transformation provided a lower-bound estimate of total TCR beta diversity. TCRdb's own reprocessing of the public reads used fastp at Q25 and MiXCR and kept productive beta chains. A single entry per CDR3 protein holds the most common genes and DNA from its merged rows. These V and J calls originate from TCRdb's pipeline instead of the authors' own analysis. For this sample the table gives hundreds of thousands of distinct CDR3 sequences, of which 32% were detected only once. The ten largest clones add up to roughly 14% of the sample.

The receptor was isolated from a woman of 80 years or more in good health. Donor details come from another sample of the same person, matched by shared clones. Sequenced input: blood. The chain links TRBV4-1 with TRBJ2-1; there is no confident call for the D gene. The nucleotide sequence reads TGCGCCAGCAGCCAAGACGAGATCCCCAATGAGCAGTTCTTC. Translated, it reads CASSQDEIPNEQFF.